Below are 3 T cell receptor beta chains sequenced from a single sample in a study of patients and donors after allogeneic stem cell transplantation. TCRdb passed the RT-PCR reads through MiXCR, listing each CDR3 protein once. The table lists about a million distinct CDR3 sequences, roughly 17% of them singletons. Sequencing input: blood, either unsorted or a sorted T cell fraction (not recorded which). The receptors stem from a human donor who was either an allogeneic HSCT recipient or a stem cell or donor lymphocyte infusion donor (not recorded which). It is not recorded whose cells these are; they may come from a transplant donor.

The chain links TRBV24-1 to TRBJ2-1; 10 bases match TRBD2. Trimming at V came to 5 bases and at J to 2 bases, leaving 5 bases not matched to a gene. The CDR3 covers 16 residues. In germline, CDR1 is KGHDR, CDR2 SFDVKD. CDR3 bases: TGTGCCACCAGTGTTAGGACTAGCGGAACCTACAATGAGCAGTTCTTC. Protein product: CATSVRTSGTYNEQFF.

CDR3 in DNA: TGTGCCAGCAGCCCCCGGGTAAAGAACACTGAAGCTTTCTTT. Protein sequence: CASSPRVKNTEAFF. The chain is built from TRBV12-3 or TRBV12-4 and TRBJ1-1; D is unresolved. V was clipped by 6 bases and J by 1 base, with 12 bases between them. The CDR3 sequence is 14 residues long.

This chain joins TRBV20-1 and TRBJ2-5; D perhaps matches TRBD1 (5 bases). Germline CDR1 and CDR2: DFQATT and SNEGSKA (reference sequence). The CDR3 is made up of 13 amino acids. Trimming left V 4 bases short and J 5 bases short, with 14 bases between. The CDR3 loop is CSANVPKGETQYF. The CDR3 nucleotides are TGCAGTGCTAACGTTCCCAAGGGGGAGACCCAGTACTTC.